The 17 T cell receptor beta chains listed next were all sequenced from one sample in a study of cytomegalovirus exposure and HLA in healthy donors. Generated by immunoSEQ multiplex PCR, the TCRdb table keeps only in-frame clones and is missing some. The table has under 200,000 clones, roughly nine tenths seen once. The sample comprised PBMCs. These receptors all stem from a woman under 30 in good health and CMV-seropositive.

This clone turned up a few times. J is TRBJ1-2 and V is TRBV28; maybe TRBD1 (6 bases). The CDR3 extends over 13 amino acids. The germline CDR1 and CDR2 sequences are MDHEN and SYDVKM. Trimming pared 2 bases from V and 5 bases from J, leaving 9 bases between. This CDR3 reads CASSLNRAYGYTF. The DNA for the CDR3 is TGTGCCAGCAGTTTAAACAGGGCGTATGGCTACACCTTC.

CDR3 sequence reads: CASSELAGGKQETQYF. CDR3 DNA: TGTGCCAGCTCCGAACTAGCGGGGGGAAAACAAGAGACCCAGTACTTC. This rearrangement joins TRBV18 to TRBJ2-5; 12 bases agree with TRBD2. This CDR3 has 16 amino acids. V dropped 6 bases and J dropped 2; count of bases not matched to a gene: 7. In germline, CDR1 is KGHSH, CDR2 LQKENI.

The V call is TRBV28, the J call TRBJ2-7; D possibly corresponds to TRBD2 (5 bases). Germline V gene sequence: CDR1 MDHEN, CDR2 SYDVKM. The CDR3 is 12 amino acids. V gave up 0 bases and J gave up 6 bases, with 6 bases separating them. CDR3 sequence: CASSLWAGEQYF. CDR3 DNA sequence: TGTGCCAGCAGTTTATGGGCGGGCGAGCAGTACTTC. The entire variable domain, with the rest obtained from reference TRBV28 and TRBJ2-7, is as follows: DVKVTQSSRYLVKRTGEKVFLECVQDMDHENMFWYRQDPGLGLRLIYFSYDVKMKEKGDIPEGYSVSREKKERFSLILESASTNQTSMYLCASSLWAGEQYFGPGTRLTVT.

The J gene is TRBJ2-3, the V gene TRBV18; TRBD1 matches 7 bases. Germline assignment: CDR1 KGHSH and CDR2 LQKENI. The J segment lost 6 bases and the V segment lost 5 bases, leaving 14 bases of the junction unmatched. The CDR3 extends over 16 amino acids. CDR3 in DNA: TGTGCCAGCTCAAATAGGGGGCTCGACCCCCGGGATACGCAGTATTTT. Residues: CASSNRGLDPRDTQYF.

This clone has only a few counts. The chain carries TRBV29-1 and TRBJ1-2; 9 bases agree with TRBD1. Looked up from germline, CDR1 is SQVTM and CDR2 is ANQGSEA. The CDR3 totals 13 residues. The ends lost 6 bases at V and 3 bases at J; junction bases unmatched: 5. In nucleotides, the CDR3 is TGCAGCGTCGTGGGACAGGGAGACTATGGCTACACCTTC. Protein sequence: CSVVGQGDYGYTF. Combining the CDR3 with reference TRBV29-1 and TRBJ1-2 gives the whole variable domain SAVISQKPSRDICQRGTSLTIQCQVDSQVTMMFWYRQQPGQSLTLIATANQGSEATYESGFVIDKFPISRPNLTFSTLTVSNMSPEDSSIYLCSVVGQGDYGYTFGSGTRLTVV.

The chain has TRBV28 and TRBJ2-3, with TRBD2 matching over 10 bases. After removal of 2 bases from V and 3 bases from J, the junction contained 11 bases not matched to a gene. CDR1 MDHEN and CDR2 SYDVKM come from the germline V gene. This CDR3 has 18 amino acids. CDR3 DNA: TGTGCCAGCAGTTTAAGGAGCCTAGCGGGAGACGGGACAGATACGCAGTATTTT. This translates into CASSLRSLAGDGTDTQYF. The complete variable domain, with remaining parts taken from reference TRBV28 and TRBJ2-3, reads DVKVTQSSRYLVKRTGEKVFLECVQDMDHENMFWYRQDPGLGLRLIYFSYDVKMKEKGDIPEGYSVSREKKERFSLILESASTNQTSMYLCASSLRSLAGDGTDTQYFGPGTRLTVL.

The chain carries TRBV18 and TRBJ2-7; D is unresolved. From germline, CDR1 is KGHSH and CDR2 LQKENI. The length of the CDR3 is 13 residues. The V and J ends lost 0 bases and 3 bases respectively, with 6 bases between them. CDR3 sequence (DNA): TGTGCCAGCTCACCACCGGAGAACTACGAGCAGTACTTC. It is translated as CASSPPENYEQYF.

V and J are TRBV5-1 and TRBJ1-2; D call uncertain. This CDR3 region has 13 residues. Germline CDR1 is SGHRS and CDR2 is YFSETQ. The V and J ends lost 0 bases and 2 bases respectively, with 5 bases between them. The CDR3 region has the DNA TGCGCCAGCAGCTTGGGGGAGAACTATGGCTACACCTTC. Its translation: CASSLGENYGYTF.

This clone occurred once. CDR3: CASTTTTLGHSYNSPLHF. Written as DNA, the CDR3 is TGTGCCAGCACCACTACAACACTGGGACACAGCTATAATTCACCCCTCCACTTT. This chain connects TRBV27 to TRBJ1-6, with D tentatively TRBD1 (6 bases). V was trimmed by 7 bases and J by 3 bases, leaving 22 bases between them. CDR3 size: 18 residues. Germline loops: CDR1 MNHEY, CDR2 SMNVEV (reference sequence).

This rearrangement joins TRBV19 to TRBJ2-1; TRBD1 agrees at 10 bases. Germline assignment: CDR1 LNHDA and CDR2 SQIVND (reference sequence). Germline trimming cut 0 bases from V and 14 bases from J; bases unmatched to any gene: 4. CDR3 length: 13 residues. The CDR3 sequence: CASSIDPGTGEFF. The CDR3 DNA reads TGTGCCAGTAGTATAGATCCGGGGACAGGGGAGTTCTTC.

The chain couples TRBV5-1 to TRBJ2-5; TRBD2 aligns across 8 bases. Trimming cost V 4 bases and J 1 base; bases outside gene matches: 6. CDR3 length equals 15 residues. CDR1 and CDR2 (germline): SGHRS, YFSETQ. The CDR3 sequence: CASSARGGLQETQYF. The CDR3 DNA sequence: TGCGCCAGCAGCGCCCGGGGGGGGCTCCAAGAGACCCAGTACTTC.

The chain recombines TRBV19 with TRBJ2-4; TRBD1 is a possible D gene (6 bases). Germline V gene data show CDR1 as LNHDA and CDR2 as SQIVND (reference sequence). The V and J ends lost 5 bases and 1 base respectively, with 12 bases between them. There are 15 residues in the CDR3. CDR3 sequence (DNA): TGTGCCAGTAGTCCTCAAACAGGGGCCAAAAACATTCAGTACTTC. Amino acid sequence: CASSPQTGAKNIQYF.

J is TRBJ1-1 and V is TRBV5-1; TRBD1 agrees at 8 bases. The CDR3 runs 15 residues. V gave up 0 bases and J gave up 5 bases; unmatched junction bases: 6. CDR1 is SGHRS and CDR2 is YFSETQ in the germline V gene. The CDR3 nucleotides are TGCGCCAGCAGCTTGGCCGGGGACAGGCGAACTGAAGCTTTCTTT. Protein product: CASSLAGDRRTEAFF. The entire variable domain, with the rest obtained from reference TRBV5-1 and TRBJ1-1, is as follows: KAGVTQTPRYLIKTRGQQVTLSCSPISGHRSVSWYQQTPGQGLQFLFEYFSETQRNKGNFPGRFSGRQFSNSRSEMNVSTLELGDSALYLCASSLAGDRRTEAFFGQGTRLTVV.

The genes are TRBV2 and TRBJ2-1; 12 bases match TRBD2. Trimming at V came to 2 bases and at J to 0 bases, leaving 2 bases not matched to a gene. CDR3 size: 17 residues. CDR1 and CDR2 (germline): SNHLY, FYNNEI. CDR3 loop: CASSELAGGVSYNEQFF. CDR3 nucleotides: TGTGCCAGCAGTGAACTAGCGGGGGGGGTCTCCTACAATGAGCAGTTCTTC.

This clone was counted a single time. The chain links TRBV4-2 to TRBJ2-3, with TRBD2 identical over 15 bases. The germline V gene has CDR1 LGHNA and CDR2 YNFKEQ. This CDR3 is 18 amino acids long. Trimming at V came to 4 bases and at J to 0 bases, leaving 5 bases not matched to a gene. The CDR3 nucleotides are TGTGCCAGCAGCCGGGGACTAGCGGGAGGCCCTAGCACAGATACGCAGTATTTT. This translates into CASSRGLAGGPSTDTQYF.

This clone was seen a handful of times. The chain recombines TRBV2 with TRBJ2-2; D is perhaps TRBD2 (6 bases). The CDR3 covers 15 residues. Looked up from germline, CDR1 is SNHLY and CDR2 is FYNNEI. Trimming took 6 bases from V and 3 from J, leaving 14 bases between them. Written as DNA, the CDR3 is TGTGCCAGCAGGGAGGGACCGACGGACACCGGGGAGCTGTTTTTT. It translates to CASREGPTDTGELFF.

V is TRBV27 and J is TRBJ1-1, with D possibly TRBD1 on 5 matching bases. Germline CDR1 MNHEY, CDR2 SMNVEV (reference sequence). The germline V and J ends were trimmed by 0 bases and 6 bases, with 11 bases remaining between them. This CDR3 has 14 residues. CDR3 bases: TGTGCCAGCAGTTTATCCCTGGGAGGGGCTGAAGCTTTCTTT. The encoded protein is CASSLSLGGAEAFF.